Listed below are T cell receptor beta chains from one sample, sequenced in a study of early T cells in non-severe SARS-CoV-2 infection. From the 5' RACE reads, TCRdb called clonotypes with MiXCR, one entry per CDR3 protein. The repertoire holds about 85,000 distinct CDR3 sequences, with around 14% as singletons. The sample taken for sequencing was whole blood. The receptors originated from an adult who was a healthcare worker with PCR-confirmed SARS-CoV-2 infection or an uninfected control (not recorded which). CDR3s include the opening cysteine and the closing phenylalanine or tryptophan. A D gene is named only where the DNA matches it firmly. Clone sizes are given selectively: once, few, many, or a class where the clone is expanded.

v_call	clone_size	d_call	j_call	cdr3_aa	cdr3_nt
TRBV28	NA	NA	TRBJ2-7	CASSPLEQVEQYF	TGTGCCAGCAGCCCCCTCGAGCAGGTCGAGCAGTACTTC
TRBV11-2	NA	NA	TRBJ2-3	CASSLQGMGDTQYF	TGTGCCAGCAGCCTCCAGGGGATGGGAGATACGCAGTATTTT
TRBV7-3	NA	NA	TRBJ2-7	CASSPSGGMYEQYF	TGTGCCAGCAGCCCATCCGGGGGCATGTACGAGCAGTACTTC
TRBV6-5	NA	NA	TRBJ1-6	CASRAPGENRSPLHF	TGTGCCAGCAGGGCACCAGGGGAAAATAGATCACCCCTCCACTTT
TRBV12-5	many	NA	TRBJ1-5	CASGLETNQPQHF	TGTGCTAGTGGTTTGGAAACAAATCAGCCCCAGCATTTT
TRBV12-3/TRBV12-4	NA	TRBD1	TRBJ2-7	CASSFGDREIGEQYF	TGTGCCAGCAGTTTCGGGGACAGGGAAATTGGAGAGCAGTACTTC
TRBV23-1	few	NA	TRBJ1-5	CASSQPPKDQPQHF	TGCGCCAGCAGTCAACCGCCTAAGGATCAGCCCCAGCATTTT
TRBV7-9	few	NA	TRBJ1-3	CASSTQSERYTIYF	TGTGCCAGCAGCACACAGTCTGAAAGATACACCATATATTTT
TRBV6-6	few	NA	TRBJ1-1	CASSYGRPNTEAFF	TGTGCCAGCAGTTACGGCCGGCCCAACACTGAAGCTTTCTTT
TRBV20-1	few	NA	TRBJ2-5	CSARWASVGETQYF	TGCAGTGCCCGCTGGGCTAGCGTCGGGGAGACCCAGTACTTC
TRBV14	NA	NA	TRBJ2-1	CASSQVALGEQFF	TGTGCCAGCAGCCAAGTGGCTTTGGGTGAGCAGTTCTTC
TRBV20-1	few	NA	TRBJ2-5	CSAPTGRETQYF	TGCAGTGCTCCAACAGGGAGAGAGACCCAGTACTTC
TRBV28	few	TRBD1	TRBJ2-7	CASNRDRPYEQYF	TGTGCCAGCAACCGGGACAGACCCTACGAGCAGTACTTC
TRBV11-2	few	NA	TRBJ2-5	CASSEGGGIEETQYF	TGTGCCAGCAGCGAGGGGGGAGGTATCGAAGAGACCCAGTACTTC
TRBV10-1	few	NA	TRBJ2-5	CASSEGQPKTQYF	TGCGCCAGCAGTGAGGGACAACCAAAGACCCAGTACTTC
TRBV7-6	NA	NA	TRBJ1-5	CASSLAPLGRGNQPQHF	TGTGCCAGCAGCTTAGCCCCTCTAGGCCGGGGCAATCAGCCCCAGCATTTT
TRBV29-1	few	NA	TRBJ2-3	CSVEGPSTDTQYF	TGCAGCGTTGAGGGGCCCAGCACAGATACGCAGTATTTT
TRBV30	few	TRBD1	TRBJ2-7	CAENRDRLQEQYF	TGTGCCGAAAACCGGGACAGGCTTCAGGAGCAGTACTTC
TRBV11-2	few	NA	TRBJ2-2	CASSLDKWMAGYGGELFF	TGTGCCAGCAGCTTAGATAAGTGGATGGCGGGTTATGGCGGGGAGCTGTTTTTT
TRBV12-5	few	NA	TRBJ2-1	CASGTDVPAYNEQFF	TGTGCTAGTGGTACTGACGTACCTGCCTACAATGAGCAGTTCTTC
TRBV5-1	few	TRBD1	TRBJ1-1	CASSFRVDRGTEAFF	TGCGCCAGCAGCTTCCGGGTAGACAGGGGTACTGAAGCTTTCTTT
TRBV10-3	NA	NA	TRBJ2-7	CAITPHGQHSLDEQYF	TGTGCCATCACCCCACATGGACAGCACTCTTTGGACGAGCAGTACTTC
TRBV12-3/TRBV12-4	many	NA	TRBJ1-1	CASSPRTEVNTEAFF	TGTGCCAGCAGTCCGCGGACAGAGGTGAACACTGAAGCTTTCTTT
TRBV6-2/TRBV6-3	few	NA	TRBJ2-1	CASSTRDFLESNEQFF	TGTGCCAGCAGTACCCGGGACTTTTTAGAGTCCAATGAGCAGTTCTTC
TRBV28	few	NA	TRBJ2-3	CASRSGSSTDTQYF	TGTGCCAGCAGGAGCGGGTCTAGCACAGATACGCAGTATTTT
TRBV5-1	NA	TRBD1	TRBJ2-7	CASSPHRTGADYEQYF	TGCGCCAGCAGCCCCCATCGGACAGGGGCGGACTACGAGCAGTACTTC
TRBV20-1	few	TRBD2	TRBJ2-1	CSAREAGLGGTEQFF	TGCAGTGCTAGAGAAGCAGGACTAGGAGGGACTGAGCAGTTCTTC
TRBV19	few	NA	TRBJ2-4	CASSIDTKNIQYF	TGTGCCAGTAGTATAGACACCAAAAACATTCAGTACTTC
TRBV28	NA	NA	TRBJ1-1	CASSLAGTVNTEAFF	TGTGCCAGCAGTTTAGCGGGAACCGTGAACACTGAAGCTTTCTTT
TRBV27	few	TRBD1	TRBJ2-5	CASSLGTGKETQYF	TGTGCCAGCAGTTTGGGGACAGGGAAAGAGACCCAGTACTTC
TRBV29-1	many	TRBD1	TRBJ2-1	CSVDQGQGAWNEQFF	TGCAGCGTTGATCAAGGACAGGGGGCCTGGAATGAGCAGTTCTTC
TRBV5-5	many	TRBD1	TRBJ2-1	CASTLRDQGDNEQFF	TGTGCCAGCACCCTCCGTGATCAGGGGGACAATGAGCAGTTCTTC
TRBV6-1	NA	NA	TRBJ1-2	CASSQGGGYTF	TGTGCCAGCAGCCAGGGAGGTGGCTACACCTTC
TRBV18	few	NA	TRBJ2-1	CASSPREGTDYNEQFF	TGTGCCAGCTCACCACGGGAGGGGACAGACTACAATGAGCAGTTCTTC
TRBV7-8	NA	TRBD1	TRBJ2-5	CASKGGKGETQYF	TGTGCCAGCAAAGGGGGCAAAGGAGAGACCCAGTACTTC
TRBV4-1	NA	NA	TRBJ1-1	CASSQDSGATEAFF	TGCGCCAGCAGCCAAGACTCAGGGGCCACTGAAGCTTTCTTT
TRBV7-9	many	NA	TRBJ2-7	CASSPAWTPREQYF	TGTGCCAGCTCCCCGGCCTGGACCCCCCGGGAGCAGTACTTC
TRBV28	few	NA	TRBJ2-3	CASKWGDRGTDTQYF	TGTGCCAGCAAATGGGGGGACAGAGGCACAGATACGCAGTATTTT
TRBV2	NA	NA	TRBJ1-2	CASSGIQGKDYGYTF	TGTGCCAGCAGTGGGATACAGGGCAAGGACTATGGCTACACCTTC
TRBV12-3/TRBV12-4	NA	NA	TRBJ2-7	CASSPGLGPYEQYF	TGTGCCAGCAGTCCCGGCCTGGGGCCCTACGAGCAGTACTTC
TRBV6-5	NA	TRBD2	TRBJ2-7	CASRQTISGRTYEQYF	TGTGCCAGCAGGCAAACAATTAGCGGGAGGACCTACGAGCAGTACTTC
TRBV5-1	few	NA	TRBJ1-1	CASSLYNTEAFF	TGCGCCAGCAGCTTGTATAACACTGAAGCTTTCTTT
TRBV3-1	NA	NA	TRBJ2-7	CASSPRGRDEQYF	TGTGCCAGCAGCCCCCGGGGCAGGGACGAGCAGTACTTC
TRBV20-1	few	TRBD1	TRBJ2-7	CSARTGLYEQYF	TGCAGTGCCAGGACAGGTTTATACGAGCAGTACTTC
TRBV3-1	NA	NA	TRBJ2-2	CASSQGRGTGELFF	TGTGCCAGCAGCCAAGGGCGCGGCACCGGGGAGCTGTTTTTT